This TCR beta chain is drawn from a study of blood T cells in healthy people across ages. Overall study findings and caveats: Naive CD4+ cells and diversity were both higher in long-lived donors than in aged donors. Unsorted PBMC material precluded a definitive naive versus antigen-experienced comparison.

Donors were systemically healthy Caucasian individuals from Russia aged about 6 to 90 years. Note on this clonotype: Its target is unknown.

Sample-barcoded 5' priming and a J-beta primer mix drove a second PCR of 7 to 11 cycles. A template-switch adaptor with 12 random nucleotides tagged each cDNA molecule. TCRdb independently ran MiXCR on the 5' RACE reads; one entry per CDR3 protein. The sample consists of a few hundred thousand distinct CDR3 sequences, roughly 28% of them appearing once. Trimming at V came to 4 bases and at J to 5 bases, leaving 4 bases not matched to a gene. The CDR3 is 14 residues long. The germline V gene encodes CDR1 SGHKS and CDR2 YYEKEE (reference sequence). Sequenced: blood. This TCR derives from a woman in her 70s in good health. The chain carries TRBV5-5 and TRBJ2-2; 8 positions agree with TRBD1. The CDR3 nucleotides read TGTGCCAGCAGCGCCGGACAGGGAACCGGGGAGCTGTTTTTT. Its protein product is CASSAGQGTGELFF.